This is a list of T cell receptor beta chains from one sample in a study of cytomegalovirus exposure and HLA in healthy donors. Libraries were prepared by immunoSEQ multiplex PCR; TCRdb keeps only in-frame clonotypes and omits some of them. Of fewer than 200,000 clones in the sample, around three quarters are singletons; the top ten hold roughly 7.1%. Sequenced input: PBMCs. The receptor source for this set is a man in his forties in good health and CMV-seropositive. CDR3s leave out the opening cysteine and the closing phenylalanine or tryptophan. D genes are given only for firm matches. Clone size appears in some rows only: once, few, many, or a class for an expanded clone.

V	size	D	J	CDR3
TRBV27	NA	NA	TRBJ2-7	ASSLGQYYEQY
TRBV6-5	NA	NA	TRBJ2-5	ASRGGRETQY
TRBV7-9	NA	NA	TRBJ1-2	ASSLSSSRGGYT
TRBV19	NA	NA	TRBJ1-5	AIADHQGQPQH
TRBV5-1	NA	NA	TRBJ1-4	ASSSGRAGGDEKLF
TRBV27	NA	TRBD1	TRBJ2-7	ASSLSSGDRTPYEQY
TRBV6-5	NA	TRBD1	TRBJ1-1	ASRVQGEGTEAF
TRBV6-5	NA	NA	TRBJ1-5	ASSRGGDQPQH
TRBV15	NA	NA	TRBJ1-2	ATSRDGGGRRNGYT
TRBV7-9	NA	TRBD1	TRBJ2-2	ASSGRTGSAGELF
TRBV9	NA	NA	TRBJ1-2	ASSVQRQADAGGSRYGYT
TRBV9	NA	TRBD1	TRBJ2-1	ASSVLGQGWNEQF
TRBV13	NA	TRBD2	TRBJ2-7	ASSRGGDRYEQY
TRBV7-2	NA	NA	TRBJ2-5	ASSDLLRDKQETQY
TRBV6-5	NA	TRBD1	TRBJ1-2	ASRSNRGAYGYT
TRBV15	NA	NA	TRBJ2-5	ATSRAPGGIETQY
TRBV6-1	NA	TRBD1	TRBJ1-6	ASSEGQGASPLH
TRBV4-3	NA	NA	TRBJ2-2	ASSQEQLNTGELF
TRBV28	NA	NA	TRBJ1-4	ASSLWDQGNGFSEKLF
TRBV10-3	NA	NA	TRBJ1-2	AISDRTSNYGYT
TRBV7-3	NA	NA	TRBJ2-1	ASSFSPESYNEQF
TRBV4-2	once	TRBD2	TRBJ2-4	ASSWGGGTSGGADIQY
TRBV4-1	NA	NA	TRBJ1-5	ASSQDPPGGAGQPQH